These 3 T cell receptor beta chains were sequenced from one sample in a study of blood T cell repertoires in COVID-19. Clones were sequenced by immunoSEQ multiplex PCR, and TCRdb holds only the in-frame ones, with some missing. The sample holds tens of thousands of clones; over 75% are singletons and the top ten take roughly 4%. Material: peripheral blood. These TCRs come from a woman between 55 and 75 years old with acute or convalescent COVID-19.

This chain joins TRBV6-1 and TRBJ1-1, with D perhaps TRBD1 (5 bases). Trimming pared 3 bases from V and 5 bases from J, leaving 13 bases between. The CDR3 covers 14 residues. Germline V lookup: CDR1 MNHNS, CDR2 SASEGT. The CDR3 spells CASSDNLRGTEAFF. The CDR3 nucleotides read TGTGCCAGCAGTGATAATCTAAGGGGAACTGAAGCTTTCTTT.

The chain recombines TRBV30 with TRBJ2-1; D gene uncertain. Trimming cost V 2 bases and J 2 bases, with 7 bases left between them. The germline V gene encodes CDR1 GTSNPN and CDR2 SVGIG (reference sequence). The CDR3 runs to 13 residues. CDR3 protein: CAWSTRPYNEQFF. In DNA form, the CDR3 reads TGTGCCTGGAGTACGCGGCCCTACAATGAGCAGTTCTTC.

This clone appeared a few times. The V call is TRBV4-2, the J call TRBJ1-2; D is unclear. Germline V gene lookup returns CDR1 LGHNA and CDR2 YNFKEQ. V shed 0 bases and J shed 4 bases, with 9 bases lying between them. This CDR3 comprises 14 residues. This chain's CDR3 is CASSQDAEFYGYTF. CDR3 DNA sequence: TGTGCCAGCAGCCAAGATGCGGAGTTCTATGGCTACACCTTC.